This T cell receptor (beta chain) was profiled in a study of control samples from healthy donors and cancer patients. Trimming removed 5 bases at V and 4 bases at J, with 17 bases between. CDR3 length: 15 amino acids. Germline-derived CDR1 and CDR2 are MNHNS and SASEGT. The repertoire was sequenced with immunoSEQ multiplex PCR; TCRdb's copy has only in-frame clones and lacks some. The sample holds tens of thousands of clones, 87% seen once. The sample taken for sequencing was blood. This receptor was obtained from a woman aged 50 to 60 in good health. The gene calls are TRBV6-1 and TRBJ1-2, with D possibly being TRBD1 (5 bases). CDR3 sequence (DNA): TGTGCCAGCAGTCCCCCGCCCGGGGGGGGCTATGGCTACACCTTC. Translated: CASSPPPGGGYGYTF.